These 12 T cell receptor beta chains originate from one sample sequenced in a study of blood T cells in healthy people across ages (dated by TCRdb to between 2015 and 2016). The library relied on 5' RACE. The sample was run on an Illumina HiSeq 2500. A second PCR of about 6 to 12 cycles was run with a J-beta primer mix and a sample-barcoded 5' primer. The public reads were reanalyzed by TCRdb: fastp trimming at Q25, MiXCR alignment, in-frame beta chains only. Identical CDR3 proteins give one entry, which carries the most common genes and DNA. The sample table lists 650,000 to 1,000,000 distinct CDR3 sequences, approximately 35% of them with a count of one. 10% to 15% of the sample goes to the ten largest clones. What was sequenced was blood. These receptors originate from a man aged 18 to 29 in good health.

The V and J genes are TRBV27 and TRBJ2-1, with D possibly matching TRBD2 (8 bases). Germline V lookup: CDR1 MNHEY, CDR2 SMNVEV (reference sequence). Trimming removed 7 bases from V and 3 bases from J, with 19 bases in between. This CDR3 has 16 residues. CDR3 DNA: TGTGCCAGCACCCCTTCAGGGGGACTAGTCTACAATGAGCAGTTCTTC. It specifies CASTPSGGLVYNEQFF.

The gene calls are TRBV28 and TRBJ1-5, with D perhaps TRBD1 (6 bases). Germline lookup yields CDR1 MDHEN and CDR2 SYDVKM. Deletions cut 7 bases from V and 7 bases from J, with 20 bases between. The CDR3 runs 15 residues. CDR3 sequence: CASITVGGGLQPQHF. In DNA, the CDR3 is TGTGCCAGCATAACGGTAGGGGGAGGCCTCCAGCCCCAGCATTTT.

V is TRBV10-3 and J is TRBJ2-7; 8 bases agree with TRBD2. Per the germline V gene, CDR1 is ENHRY and CDR2 is SYGVKD. Trimming cost V 4 bases and J 5 bases; bases outside gene matches: 10. The CDR3 spans 15 residues. The CDR3 loop reads CAISGRGSGTDEQYF. In DNA form, the CDR3 reads TGTGCCATCAGTGGGCGAGGTAGCGGGACCGACGAGCAGTACTTC.

V gene TRBV29-1 combines with J gene TRBJ1-1; perhaps TRBD1 as D (6 bases). The CDR3 is made up of 12 amino acids. Trimming pared 3 bases from V and 6 bases from J, leaving 11 bases between. Per germline, CDR1 SQVTM and CDR2 ANQGSEA. CDR3 region: CSVEAGVSEAFF. CDR3 DNA sequence: TGCAGCGTTGAGGCAGGGGTATCTGAAGCTTTCTTT.

This clonotype turned up a few times. The chain combines TRBV6-6 with TRBJ1-4; weak D call: TRBD1 (6 bases). This CDR3 contains 16 residues. Germline V CDR1 and CDR2: MNHNY, SVGAGI (reference sequence). The V and J ends lost 7 bases and 7 bases respectively, with 22 bases between them. CDR3 DNA: TGTGCCAGCATTCAACGGACAGATCTAATGGGTGAAAAACTGTTTTTT. It translates to CASIQRTDLMGEKLFF.

This clonotype was seen repeatedly, ten times or more. The V call is TRBV5-1, the J call TRBJ2-1; TRBD2 matches 12 bases. Trimming took 0 bases from V and 8 from J; bases not matched to a gene: 6. Germline CDR1 and CDR2: SGHRS and YFSETQ. The CDR3 runs to 16 residues. The CDR3 here is CASSLVNLAGGDEQFF. The DNA of the CDR3 is TGCGCCAGCAGCTTGGTTAACCTAGCGGGGGGGGATGAGCAGTTCTTC.

V gene TRBV20-1 combines with J gene TRBJ2-7; D ambiguous. V gave up 5 bases and J gave up 10 bases, with 15 bases separating them. This CDR3 is built from 11 residues. CDR1 is DFQATT, CDR2 SNEGSKA, per germline (reference sequence). CDR3 protein: CSAPGATAQYF. The CDR3, as DNA: TGCAGTGCTCCGGGCGCCACGGCCCAGTACTTC.

This clonotype was found a few times. The chain carries TRBV7-9 and TRBJ1-2; D is uncertain. The CDR3 has 14 amino acids. Germline loops: CDR1 SEHNR, CDR2 FQNEAQ (reference sequence). V was trimmed by 8 bases and J by 5 bases, leaving 18 bases between them. This CDR3 reads CASGQKDIRYGYTF. The CDR3 bases are TGTGCCAGCGGCCAGAAAGACATACGGTATGGCTACACCTTC.

V gene TRBV10-3 combines with J gene TRBJ1-2; TRBD1 might be the D (5 bases). Germline CDR1 ENHRY, CDR2 SYGVKD. The V end was cut by 10 bases, the J end by 8 bases, with 17 bases between. The CDR3 runs to 12 residues. This CDR3 reads CATTRGAWGYTF. CDR3 nucleotides: TGTGCCACCACAAGGGGTGCGTGGGGCTACACCTTC.

The gene calls are TRBV7-2 and TRBJ2-3; TRBD2 aligns across 12 bases. J lost 2 bases, V lost 3 bases, and 6 bases had no gene match. The germline gives CDR1 SGHTA, CDR2 FQGNSA. The CDR3 contains 17 residues. The CDR3 region is CASSFFGLAGNTDTQYF. DNA for the CDR3: TGTGCCAGCAGCTTTTTTGGACTAGCGGGAAACACAGATACGCAGTATTTT.

This rearrangement joins TRBV5-1 to TRBJ2-7; TRBD1 matches 7 bases. This CDR3 contains 14 residues. V dropped 4 bases and J dropped 2; count of bases not matched to a gene: 6. CDR1 and CDR2 (germline): SGHRS, YFSETQ. CDR3 coding DNA: TGCGCCAGCAGCGCGACAGGGAACCCCTACGAGCAGTACTTC. Translated: CASSATGNPYEQYF.

This chain links TRBV12-3 or TRBV12-4 with TRBJ1-1; 7 positions match TRBD1. V was clipped by 0 bases and J by 8 bases; unmatched bases: 6. This CDR3 has 14 amino acids. CDR3 protein: CASSLAGGGREAFF. In nucleotides, the CDR3 is TGTGCCAGCAGTTTAGCGGGAGGGGGCAGGGAAGCTTTCTTT.